The clone carrying this T cell receptor beta chain was counted many times. Germline V lookup: CDR1 SGHVS, CDR2 FQNEAQ. V was clipped by 5 bases and J by 4 bases, with 29 bases between them. This CDR3 has 20 residues. Each CDR3 protein gets one entry after TCRdb re-called the 5' RACE reads with MiXCR. The sample includes about 54,000 distinct CDR3 sequences, roughly 18% of them seen just once. This rearrangement joins TRBV7-8 to TRBJ2-2; D gene unclear. The source material was naive CD4+ T cells sorted from blood. This sample's subset: naive CD4+ T cells, CD4+CD45RA+CD25-. This sequence originates from a female donor with breast cancer. As DNA, the CDR3 is TGTGCCAGCAGCCGCGACTTTTGGTCCGCCACCCAAGAGATCACCGGGGAGCTGTTTTTT. This gives the protein CASSRDFWSATQEITGELFF.